This T cell receptor beta chain emerged from a study of blood T cell repertoires in COVID-19. About the study: In each case, the material was cDNA or gDNA derived from T cells, B-cell-depleted T cells, or PBMCs.

Per the study methods: Quantification of nucleated cells was approximated via reference gene primer amplification. The repertoire was sequenced with immunoSEQ multiplex PCR; TCRdb's copy has only in-frame clones and lacks some. That table furnishes V, J and clone size, whereas the DNA furnished D and trimming. Counted here are fewer than 300,000 clones, 80% to 95% occurring once; the ten biggest clones make up about 2.2%. V lost 6 bases, J lost 3 bases, and 5 bases stayed unmatched. The CDR3 totals 13 residues. Germline values: CDR1 SQVTM, CDR2 ANQGSEA. The V and J genes are TRBV29-1 and TRBJ2-3, with TRBD1 matching 8 bases. The clonotype originates from a woman in her 30s with COVID-19, enrolled during active disease. Sequences were obtained from peripheral blood. The CDR3 sequence: CSVAQGVTDTQYF. As DNA, the CDR3 is TGCAGCGTAGCACAGGGGGTGACAGATACGCAGTATTTT.